This T cell receptor (beta chain) derives from a study of T-cell memory formation after mild COVID-19. General study results and limits: Of the contracting clones, CD4+ ones lay mainly in CM and EM, and CD8+ ones in EMRA. The authors left the SARS-CoV-2 specificity of second-wave clones peaking on day 37 unconfirmed.

The CDR3 length is 12 residues. CDR1 and CDR2 from the germline V gene are LGHDT and YNNKEL (reference sequence). The ends lost 8 bases at V and 5 bases at J; junction bases unmatched: 3. Constant-segment-primed 5'RACE gave TCR alpha and TCR beta cDNA libraries with sample barcodes and UMIs. TCRdb reanalysed the 5' RACE reads using MiXCR and keeps one entry per CDR3 protein. The top ten clones hold roughly 8% of a sample with 550,000 to 650,000 distinct CDR3 sequences, roughly a sixth of them seen once. This clonotype has a handful of counts. Its antigen remains unidentified. The sample taken for sequencing was PBMCs or a T cell subset sorted from them (not recorded which). The V call is TRBV3-1, the J call TRBJ1-3; TRBD1 aligns across 7 bases. The receptor comes from an adult woman who had mild COVID-19 (a few samples of this study predate the infection). Cell type and time point are not known. DNA for the CDR3: TGTGCCAGCCTGGGACAGCGAAACACCATATATTTT. Protein: CASLGQRNTIYF.